These T cell receptor beta chains were read from a single sample in a study of beta chain features in type 1 diabetes. Generated by immunoSEQ multiplex PCR, the TCRdb table keeps only in-frame clones and is missing some. The table has 600,000 or so clones, roughly 13% seen once; the top ten hold approximately 0.042%. The sequenced material came from naive CD4+ T cells from blood. The receptors were sampled from a man younger than 30 with type 1 diabetes. Each CDR3 is given with its conserved first and last residue. The order of the fields is V gene, J gene, clone size, D gene, CDR3 length, CDR3 protein, CDR3 DNA. D genes are given only for firm matches. Size values are once, few and many counts, or a class for expanded clones, and some rows have none.

TRBV30,TRBJ2-3,NA,NA,13,CASRPGTADTQYF,TGTGCCTCTCGACCGGGGACCGCAGATACGCAGTATTTT
TRBV19,TRBJ2-5,NA,NA,13,CASKDGGRETQYF,TGTGCCAGTAAGGATGGGGGGAGGGAGACCCAGTACTTC
TRBV5-6,TRBJ2-4,NA,NA,16,CASSQLDSLAKNIQYF,TGTGCCAGCAGCCAACTGGACAGTTTAGCCAAAAACATTCAGTACTTC
TRBV7-2,TRBJ2-7,NA,NA,13,CASSLAADILQYF,TGTGCCAGCAGCTTAGCCGCCGATATTTTGCAGTACTTC
TRBV6-5,TRBJ1-1,NA,TRBD1,14,CASSRTFRDSEAFF,TGTGCCAGCAGTCGTACATTCCGGGACAGTGAAGCTTTCTTT
TRBV28,TRBJ2-2,NA,NA,16,CASSYPGAPNTGELFF,TGTGCCAGCAGCTACCCTGGAGCTCCGAACACCGGGGAGCTGTTTTTT
TRBV11-1,TRBJ2-4,NA,NA,15,CASSTKRIAKNIQYF,TGTGCCAGCAGTACCAAGAGGATAGCCAAAAACATTCAGTACTTC
TRBV7-9,TRBJ1-4,few,NA,16,CASSLAGDSKREKLFF,TGTGCCAGCAGCTTAGCGGGGGACTCAAAGCGGGAAAAACTGTTTTTT
TRBV2,TRBJ1-3,few,TRBD1,14,CASSLQGIENTIYF,TGTGCCAGCAGTCTACAGGGGATTGAAAACACCATATATTTT
TRBV6-5,TRBJ2-7,few,TRBD1,15,CASRGRGQGKYEQYF,TGTGCCAGCAGAGGGAGGGGACAGGGGAAGTACGAGCAGTACTTC
TRBV5-1,TRBJ2-3,NA,NA,14,CASSLAPGTDTQYF,TGCGCCAGCAGCTTGGCACCAGGGACAGATACGCAGTATTTT
TRBV6-1,TRBJ2-5,few,TRBD2,17,CASSEGIAGTIQETQYF,TGTGCCAGCAGTGAAGGGATAGCGGGAACGATACAAGAGACCCAGTACTTC
TRBV9,TRBJ2-5,few,NA,13,CASSVGGSETQYF,TGTGCCAGCAGCGTAGGTGGCTCAGAGACCCAGTACTTC
TRBV11-2,TRBJ2-1,NA,NA,11,CASSSRDQLFF,TGTGCCAGCAGCTCCCGGGACCAGCTGTTCTTC
TRBV5-1,TRBJ2-3,few,NA,11,CASTSPHTQYF,TGCGCCAGCACCAGCCCGCATACGCAGTATTTT
TRBV15,TRBJ2-7,NA,NA,15,CATSRDRAGSYEQYF,TGTGCCACCAGCAGAGATAGGGCAGGCTCCTACGAGCAGTACTTC
TRBV30,TRBJ1-5,NA,NA,13,CAWSVLGNQPQHF,TGTGCCTGGAGTGTCCTAGGCAATCAGCCCCAGCATTTT
TRBV7-9,TRBJ2-5,few,NA,16,CASSLDRQGGGETQYF,TGTGCCAGCAGCTTAGACCGTCAGGGGGGAGGAGAGACCCAGTACTTC